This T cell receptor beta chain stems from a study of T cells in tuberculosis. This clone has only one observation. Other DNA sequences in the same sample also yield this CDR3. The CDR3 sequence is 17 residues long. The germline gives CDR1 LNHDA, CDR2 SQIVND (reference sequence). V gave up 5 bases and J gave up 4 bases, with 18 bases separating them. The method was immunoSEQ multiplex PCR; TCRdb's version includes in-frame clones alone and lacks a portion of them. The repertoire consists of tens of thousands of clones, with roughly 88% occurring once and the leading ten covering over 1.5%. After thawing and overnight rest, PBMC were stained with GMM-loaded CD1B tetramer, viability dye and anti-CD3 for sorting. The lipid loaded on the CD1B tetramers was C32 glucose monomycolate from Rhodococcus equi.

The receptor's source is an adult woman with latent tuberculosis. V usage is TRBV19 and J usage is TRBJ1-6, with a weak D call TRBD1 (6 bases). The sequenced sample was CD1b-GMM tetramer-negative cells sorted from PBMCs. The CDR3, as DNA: TGTGCCAGTAGTCCGGCAGGGGCCCGAACATATAATTCACCCCTCCACTTT. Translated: CASSPAGARTYNSPLHF.